The clone carrying this T cell receptor (beta chain) was detected once. The sample originates from a study of radiotherapy plus CTLA-4 blockade in lung cancer. Generated by immunoSEQ multiplex PCR, the TCRdb table keeps only in-frame clones and is missing some. The table includes some 70,000 clones, about four fifths detected once. Trimming cost V 2 bases and J 7 bases; bases outside gene matches: 8. The V gene's germline CDR1 is GTSNPN and CDR2 SVGIG (reference sequence). The CDR3 is made up of 14 amino acids. Source: peripheral blood, taken from a patient treated with radiotherapy plus ipilimumab. The chain carries TRBV30 and TRBJ1-5; 7 bases map to TRBD1. The source of this sequence is a human donor with non-small cell lung cancer who had a partial response to radiotherapy plus ipilimumab. The CDR3 protein is CAWSLTGLGQPQHF. In DNA form, the CDR3 reads TGTGCCTGGAGTTTGACAGGGCTTGGACAGCCCCAGCATTTT. The variable domain in full, with the rest retrieved from reference TRBV30 and TRBJ1-5, is SQTIHQWPATLVQPVGSPLSLECTVEGTSNPNLYWYRQAAGRGLQLLFYSVGIGQISSEVPQNLSASRPQDRQFILSSKKLLLSDSGFYLCAWSLTGLGQPQHFGDGTRLSIL.